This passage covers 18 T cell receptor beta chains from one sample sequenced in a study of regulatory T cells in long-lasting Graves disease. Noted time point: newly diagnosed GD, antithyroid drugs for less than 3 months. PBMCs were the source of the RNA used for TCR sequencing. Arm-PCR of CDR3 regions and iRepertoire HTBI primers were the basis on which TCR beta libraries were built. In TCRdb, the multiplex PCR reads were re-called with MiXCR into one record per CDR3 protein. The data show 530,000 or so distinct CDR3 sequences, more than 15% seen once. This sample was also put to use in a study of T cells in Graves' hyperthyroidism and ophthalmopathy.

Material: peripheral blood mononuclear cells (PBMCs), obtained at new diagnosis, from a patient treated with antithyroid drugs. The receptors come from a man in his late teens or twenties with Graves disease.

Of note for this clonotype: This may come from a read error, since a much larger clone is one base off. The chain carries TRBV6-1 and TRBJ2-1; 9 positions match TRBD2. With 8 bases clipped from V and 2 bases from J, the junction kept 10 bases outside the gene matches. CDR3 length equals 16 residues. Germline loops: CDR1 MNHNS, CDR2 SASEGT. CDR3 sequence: CASGTPIAGAYNEQFF. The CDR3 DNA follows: TGTGCCAGCGGGACCCCCATAGCGGGGGCCTACAATGAGCAGTTCTTC.

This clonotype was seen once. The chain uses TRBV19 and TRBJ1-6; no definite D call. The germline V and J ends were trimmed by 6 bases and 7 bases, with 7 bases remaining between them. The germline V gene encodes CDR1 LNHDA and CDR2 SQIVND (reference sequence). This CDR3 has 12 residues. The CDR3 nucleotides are TGTGCCAGTAGCCTCATGAATTCACCCCTCCACTTT. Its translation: CASSLMNSPLHF.

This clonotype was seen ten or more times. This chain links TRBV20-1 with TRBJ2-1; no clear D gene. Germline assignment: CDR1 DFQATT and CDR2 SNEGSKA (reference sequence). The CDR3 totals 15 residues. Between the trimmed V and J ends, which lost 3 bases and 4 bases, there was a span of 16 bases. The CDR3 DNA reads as TGCAGTGCTAGCGCCGGCAGGAGCTTTTACAATGAGCAGTTCTTC. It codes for CSASAGRSFYNEQFF.

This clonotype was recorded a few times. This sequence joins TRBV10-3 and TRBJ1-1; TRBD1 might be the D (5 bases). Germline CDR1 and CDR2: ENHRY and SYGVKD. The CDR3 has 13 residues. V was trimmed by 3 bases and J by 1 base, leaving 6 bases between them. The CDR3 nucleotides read TGTGCCATCAGTGAAACAGGGAACACTGAAGCTTTCTTT. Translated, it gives CAISETGNTEAFF.

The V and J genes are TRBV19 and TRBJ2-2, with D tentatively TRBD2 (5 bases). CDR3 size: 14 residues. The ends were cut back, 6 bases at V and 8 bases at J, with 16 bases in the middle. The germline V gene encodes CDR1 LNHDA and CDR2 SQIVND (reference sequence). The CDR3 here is CASSKFDGGGELFF. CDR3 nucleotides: TGTGCCAGTAGCAAATTCGACGGAGGAGGGGAGCTGTTTTTT.

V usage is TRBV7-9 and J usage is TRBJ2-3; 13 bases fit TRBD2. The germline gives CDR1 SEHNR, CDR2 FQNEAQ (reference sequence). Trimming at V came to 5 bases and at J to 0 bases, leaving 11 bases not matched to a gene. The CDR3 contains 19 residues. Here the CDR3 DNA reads TGTGCCAGCAGCGCTTTCGGACTAGCGGGAGATGTTAGCACAGATACGCAGTATTTT. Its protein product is CASSAFGLAGDVSTDTQYF.

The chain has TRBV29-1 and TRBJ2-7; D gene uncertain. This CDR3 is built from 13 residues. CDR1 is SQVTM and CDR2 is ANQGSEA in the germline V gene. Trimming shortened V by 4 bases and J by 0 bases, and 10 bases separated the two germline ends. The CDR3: CSVVLPISYEQYF. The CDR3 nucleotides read TGCAGCGTTGTTCTCCCGATCTCCTACGAGCAGTACTTC.

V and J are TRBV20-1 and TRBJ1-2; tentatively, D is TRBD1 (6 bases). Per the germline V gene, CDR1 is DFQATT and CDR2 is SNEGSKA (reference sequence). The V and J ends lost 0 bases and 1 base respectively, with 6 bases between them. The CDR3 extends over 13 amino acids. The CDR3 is CSAREQGNYGYTF. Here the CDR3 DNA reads TGCAGTGCTAGAGAACAGGGTAACTATGGCTACACCTTC.

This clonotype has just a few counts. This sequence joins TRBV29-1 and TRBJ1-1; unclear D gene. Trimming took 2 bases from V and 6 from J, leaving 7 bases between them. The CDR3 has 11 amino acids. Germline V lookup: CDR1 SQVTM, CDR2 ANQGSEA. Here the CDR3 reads CSVERPSEAFF. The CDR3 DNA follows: TGCAGCGTTGAAAGACCCTCTGAAGCTTTCTTT.

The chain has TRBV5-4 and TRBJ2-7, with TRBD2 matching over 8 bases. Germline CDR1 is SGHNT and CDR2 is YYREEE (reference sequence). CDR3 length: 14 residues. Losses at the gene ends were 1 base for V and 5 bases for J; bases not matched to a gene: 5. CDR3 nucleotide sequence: TGTGCCAGCAGCTTGAGGGGTAGCGGGGACGAGCAGTACTTC. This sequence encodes CASSLRGSGDEQYF.

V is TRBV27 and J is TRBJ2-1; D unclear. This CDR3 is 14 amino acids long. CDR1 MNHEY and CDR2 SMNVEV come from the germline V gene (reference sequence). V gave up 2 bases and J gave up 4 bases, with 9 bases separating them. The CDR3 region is CASSLRKAYNEQFF. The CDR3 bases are TGTGCCAGCAGTTTAAGGAAAGCGTACAATGAGCAGTTCTTC.

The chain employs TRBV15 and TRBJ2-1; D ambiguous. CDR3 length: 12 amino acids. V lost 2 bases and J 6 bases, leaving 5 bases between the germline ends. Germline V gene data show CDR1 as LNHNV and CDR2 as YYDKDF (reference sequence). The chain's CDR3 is CATSRFSNEQFF. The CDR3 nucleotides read TGTGCCACCAGCAGATTTAGCAATGAGCAGTTCTTC.

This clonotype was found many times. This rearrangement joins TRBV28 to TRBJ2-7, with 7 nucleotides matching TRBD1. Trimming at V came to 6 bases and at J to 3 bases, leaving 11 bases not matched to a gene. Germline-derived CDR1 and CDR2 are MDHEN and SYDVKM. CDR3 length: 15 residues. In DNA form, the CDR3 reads TGTGCCAGCAGAACCCGGGACAGCCGAAACTACGAGCAGTACTTC. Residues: CASRTRDSRNYEQYF.

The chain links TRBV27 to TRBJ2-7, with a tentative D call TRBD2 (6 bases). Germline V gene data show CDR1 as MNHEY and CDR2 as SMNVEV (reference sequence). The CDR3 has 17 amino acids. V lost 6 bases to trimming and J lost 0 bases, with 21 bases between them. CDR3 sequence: CASRPGGGSESSYEQYF. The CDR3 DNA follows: TGTGCCAGCAGGCCTGGTGGGGGGTCCGAGAGCTCCTACGAGCAGTACTTC.

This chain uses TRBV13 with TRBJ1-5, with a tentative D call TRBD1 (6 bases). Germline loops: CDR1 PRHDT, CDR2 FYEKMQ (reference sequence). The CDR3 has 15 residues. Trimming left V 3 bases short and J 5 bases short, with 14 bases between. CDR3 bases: TGTGCCAGCAGCTTGAAGGCGACAGGTGATCAGCCCCAGCATTTT. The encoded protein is CASSLKATGDQPQHF.

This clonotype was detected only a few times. The CDR3 sequence: CASSLEATEAFF. The DNA for the CDR3 is TGTGCCAGCAGCTTAGAGGCGACTGAAGCTTTCTTT. The gene calls are TRBV7-9 and TRBJ1-1; D uncertain. The CDR3 runs to 12 residues. Germline assignment: CDR1 SEHNR and CDR2 FQNEAQ (reference sequence). V was shortened by 1 base and J by 5 bases, with 5 bases between the two germline ends.

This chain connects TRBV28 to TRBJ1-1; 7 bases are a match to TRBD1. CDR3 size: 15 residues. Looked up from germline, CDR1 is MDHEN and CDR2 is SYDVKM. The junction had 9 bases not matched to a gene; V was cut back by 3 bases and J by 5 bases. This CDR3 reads CASSLGGTAGTEAFF. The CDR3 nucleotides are TGTGCCAGCAGTTTGGGTGGGACAGCGGGTACTGAAGCTTTCTTT.

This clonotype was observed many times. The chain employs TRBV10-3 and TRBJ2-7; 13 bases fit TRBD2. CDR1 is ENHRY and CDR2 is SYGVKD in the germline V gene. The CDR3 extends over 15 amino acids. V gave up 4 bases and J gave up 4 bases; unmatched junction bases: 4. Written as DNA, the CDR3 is TGTGCCATCAGTGGGACTAGCGGGAGAGGTTACGAGCAGTACTTC. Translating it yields CAISGTSGRGYEQYF.